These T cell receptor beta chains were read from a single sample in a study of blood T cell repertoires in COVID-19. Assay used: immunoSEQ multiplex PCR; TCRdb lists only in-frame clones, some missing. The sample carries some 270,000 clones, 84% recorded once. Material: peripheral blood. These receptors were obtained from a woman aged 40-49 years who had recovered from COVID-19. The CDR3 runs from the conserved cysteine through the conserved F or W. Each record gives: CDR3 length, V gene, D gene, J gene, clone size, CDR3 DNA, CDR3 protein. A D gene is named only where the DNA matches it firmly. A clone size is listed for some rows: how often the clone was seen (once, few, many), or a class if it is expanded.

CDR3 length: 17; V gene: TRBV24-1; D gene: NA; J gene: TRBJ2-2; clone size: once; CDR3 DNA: TGTGCCACCAGTGAGAAGGGACAGAGGCGGGGTACCGGGGAGCTGTTTTTT; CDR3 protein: CATSEKGQRRGTGELFF
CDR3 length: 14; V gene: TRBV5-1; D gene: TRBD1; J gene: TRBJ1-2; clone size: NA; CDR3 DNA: TGCGCCAGCAGCAAGGGACAGGGCGGCTATGGCTACACCTTC; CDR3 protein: CASSKGQGGYGYTF
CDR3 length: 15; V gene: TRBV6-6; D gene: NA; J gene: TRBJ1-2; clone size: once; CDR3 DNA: TGTGCCAGCAGTACCCCCGGACTCCTGGCTGGTGGCTACACCTTC; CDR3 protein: CASSTPGLLAGGYTF
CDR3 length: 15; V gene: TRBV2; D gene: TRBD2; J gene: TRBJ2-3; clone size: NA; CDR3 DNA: TGTGCCAGCTCTAGCGGGGGGGCTGGCACAGATACGCAGTATTTT; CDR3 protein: CASSSGGAGTDTQYF
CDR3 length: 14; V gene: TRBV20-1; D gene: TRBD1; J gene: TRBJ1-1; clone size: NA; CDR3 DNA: TGCAGTGCTAGTGAGACAGGGAAACTATCTGAAGCTTTCTTT; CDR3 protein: CSASETGKLSEAFF
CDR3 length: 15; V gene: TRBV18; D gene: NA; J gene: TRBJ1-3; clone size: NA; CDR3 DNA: TGTGCCAGCCACGGACAGCCAATTCTGGGAAACACCATATATTTT; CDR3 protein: CASHGQPILGNTIYF
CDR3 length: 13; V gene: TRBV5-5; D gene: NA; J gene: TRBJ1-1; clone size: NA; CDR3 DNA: TGTGCCAGCAGCTTCACAGGGAAGACTGAAGCTTTCTTT; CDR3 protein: CASSFTGKTEAFF
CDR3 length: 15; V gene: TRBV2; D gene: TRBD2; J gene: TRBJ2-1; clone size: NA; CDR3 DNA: TGTGCCAGCAGTGAAGAAGGTAGCGGGGGGAATGAGCAGTTCTTC; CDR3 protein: CASSEEGSGGNEQFF
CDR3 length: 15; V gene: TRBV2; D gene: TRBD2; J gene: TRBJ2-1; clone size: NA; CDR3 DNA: TGTGCCAGCAGGTGGACTAGCGGGAAATACAATGAGCAGTTCTTC; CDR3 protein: CASRWTSGKYNEQFF
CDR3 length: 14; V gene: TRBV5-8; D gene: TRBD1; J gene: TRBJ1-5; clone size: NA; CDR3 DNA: TGTGCCAGCAGCCGCCCGGACAGGGATCAGCCCCAGCATTTT; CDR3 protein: CASSRPDRDQPQHF
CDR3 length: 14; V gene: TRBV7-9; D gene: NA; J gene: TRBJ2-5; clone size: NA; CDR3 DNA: TGTGCCAGCAGCCTGGCAGGGCGTTGGGAGACCCAGTACTTC; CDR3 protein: CASSLAGRWETQYF
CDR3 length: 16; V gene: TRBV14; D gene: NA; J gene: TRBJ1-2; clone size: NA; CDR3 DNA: TGTGCCAGCAGCCAAGGCCGAGGGAACTTTAACTATGGCTACACCTTC; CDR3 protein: CASSQGRGNFNYGYTF
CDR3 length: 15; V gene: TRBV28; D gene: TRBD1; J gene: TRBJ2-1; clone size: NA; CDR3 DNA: TGTGCCAGCAGTAAACAGGGGGCCCTCTCCAATGAGCAGTTCTTC; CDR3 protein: CASSKQGALSNEQFF
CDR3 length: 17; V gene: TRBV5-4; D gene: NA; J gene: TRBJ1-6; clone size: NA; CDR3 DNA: TGTGCCAGCAGCTTAGGAAACGGGGTTTCGGGCAATTCACCCCTCCACTTT; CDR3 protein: CASSLGNGVSGNSPLHF
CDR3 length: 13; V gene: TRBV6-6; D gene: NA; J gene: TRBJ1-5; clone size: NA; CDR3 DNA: TGTGCCAGCAACACGGGGGGGGCTCAGCCCCAGCATTTT; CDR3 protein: CASNTGGAQPQHF
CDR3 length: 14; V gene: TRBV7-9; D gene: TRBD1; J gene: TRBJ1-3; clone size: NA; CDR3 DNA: TGTGCCAGCAGAACACAGGGGACTGGAAACACCATATATTTT; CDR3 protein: CASRTQGTGNTIYF